This TCR beta chain emerged from a study of regulatory T cells in long-lasting Graves disease. Study-wide points: Peripheral blood alone, not thyroid tissue, underwent study. The study found persistent patients shared more public clonotypes (roughly 2,500) than new patients (966). Persistent cases favored TRBV28, TRBJ1-2 and TRBJ2-5.

Building the TCR beta libraries relied on iRepertoire HTBI primers, and CDR3 regions underwent Arm-PCR. TCRdb redid the calling of the multiplex PCR reads with MiXCR, one entry per CDR3 protein. The sample includes hundreds of thousands of distinct CDR3 sequences, about 15% seen only once; the top ten take about 20%. Time point noted: newly diagnosed GD, antithyroid drugs for less than 3 months. Extracted PBMC RNA gave rise to the TCR library. This clonotype was found a few times. What it recognizes is unknown. The V gene lost 1 base and the J gene lost 9 bases, with 13 bases spanning the gap. This CDR3 has 15 residues. Per germline, CDR1 SGHTA and CDR2 FQGNSA. These data were also reused for a study on T cells in Graves' hyperthyroidism and ophthalmopathy. That publication notes: The patients, who ranged from 18 to 65 in age, presented with newly diagnosed hyperthyroidism lasting under 2 months.

The material was peripheral blood mononuclear cells (PBMCs), obtained at new diagnosis, from a patient treated with antithyroid drugs. The chain recombines TRBV7-2 with TRBJ1-6; maybe TRBD1 (5 bases). The receptor was isolated from a woman under 40 with Graves disease. CDR3 protein: CASSLGQLSGSPLHF. CDR3 in DNA: TGTGCCAGCAGCTTAGGACAGTTGTCGGGTTCACCCCTCCACTTT.